The rows below give T cell receptor beta chains drawn from one sample of a study of T cells in localized non-small cell lung cancer. The repertoire was sequenced with immunoSEQ multiplex PCR; TCRdb's copy has only in-frame clones and lacks some. The sample lists approximately 83,000 clones, roughly 91% seen once, with about 4% in the top ten. Here the sequenced sample was PBMCs, taken before any cancer treatment. All receptors derive from a woman aged 35 to 75 with stage II squamous cell lung carcinoma. Both conserved end residues are part of each CDR3. D genes are given only for firm matches. A clone size is listed for some rows: how often the clone was seen (once, few, many), or a class if it is expanded.

D gene | J gene | V gene | clone size | CDR3 protein | CDR3 DNA
NA | TRBJ2-1 | TRBV29-1 | NA | CSVGDTAGNEQFF | TGCAGCGTTGGGGACACTGCGGGGAATGAGCAGTTCTTC
NA | TRBJ1-1 | TRBV19 | once | CASSIGYAEQRVNTEAFF | TGTGCCAGTAGTATTGGGTATGCGGAACAGAGGGTGAACACTGAAGCTTTCTTT
TRBD1 | TRBJ2-7 | TRBV27 | NA | CASPVYRGPTYEQYF | TGTGCCAGCCCAGTTTACAGGGGGCCGACCTACGAGCAGTACTTC
NA | TRBJ2-7 | TRBV5-4 | NA | CASSTPLAYEQYF | TGTGCCAGCAGCACTCCTCTAGCTTACGAGCAGTACTTC
TRBD1 | TRBJ2-7 | TRBV5-5 | once | CASSLGMPGQGYEQYF | TGTGCCAGCAGCTTGGGGATGCCGGGACAGGGGTACGAGCAGTACTTC
NA | TRBJ1-1 | TRBV9 | NA | CASSVAGGGTEAFF | TGTGCCAGCAGCGTGGCAGGCGGAGGCACTGAAGCTTTCTTT
NA | TRBJ2-7 | TRBV6-6 | NA | CASSYKRDVGMEQYF | TGTGCCAGCAGTTACAAACGGGACGTCGGGATGGAGCAGTACTTC
NA | TRBJ2-1 | TRBV7-6 | NA | CASSRKEGFEQFF | TGTGCCAGCAGCCGTAAGGAGGGTTTCGAGCAGTTCTTC
NA | TRBJ1-3 | TRBV11-2 | NA | CASTLTGNVIYF | TGTGCCAGCACTCTGACGGGGAATGTCATATATTTT
NA | TRBJ2-4 | TRBV7-2 | NA | CASSLAIGLSGHIQYF | TGTGCCAGCAGCTTAGCAATTGGACTCAGCGGGCACATTCAGTACTTC
TRBD1 | TRBJ1-5 | TRBV27 | NA | CASSSQGLGNQPQHF | TGTGCCAGCAGTTCACAGGGGCTAGGGAATCAGCCCCAGCATTTT
TRBD1 | TRBJ1-1 | TRBV19 | few | CASSTTGVTEAFF | TGTGCCAGTAGTACGACAGGGGTGACTGAAGCTTTCTTT
NA | TRBJ1-1 | TRBV6-5 | NA | CASSFQGPTEAFF | TGTGCCAGCAGTTTTCAGGGGCCCACTGAAGCTTTCTTT
NA | TRBJ1-1 | TRBV4-1 | NA | CASSQEPAGYTEAFF | TGCGCCAGCAGCCAAGAACCGGCGGGGTACACTGAAGCTTTCTTT
NA | TRBJ2-1 | TRBV7-9 | NA | CASSLMNGPNNEQFF | TGTGCCAGCAGCTTAATGAACGGACCAAACAATGAGCAGTTCTTC
NA | TRBJ1-5 | TRBV7-6 | NA | CASSSLSGGAGQPQHF | TGTGCCAGCAGCTCCCTGAGCGGAGGGGCCGGTCAGCCCCAGCATTTT
NA | TRBJ1-4 | TRBV4-2 | NA | CASSQVGPVEKLFF | TGTGCCAGCAGCCAAGTCGGGCCCGTAGAAAAACTGTTTTTT
NA | TRBJ2-7 | TRBV27 | NA | CARWYEQYF | TGTGCCAGATGGTACGAGCAGTACTTC
NA | TRBJ2-7 | TRBV5-4 | NA | CASSSGGGVHEQYF | TGTGCCAGCAGTTCCGGAGGCGGGGTACACGAGCAGTACTTC